What follows are 7 T cell receptor beta chains derived from one specimen sequenced in a study of early T cells in non-severe SARS-CoV-2 infection. TCRdb passed the 5' RACE reads through MiXCR, listing each CDR3 protein once. The table has 35,000 to 45,000 distinct CDR3 sequences, about 6% seen once; the top ten hold less than 25%. The material was whole blood, obtained at baseline. The receptors originated from an adult who was a healthcare worker with PCR-confirmed SARS-CoV-2 infection or an uninfected control (not recorded which).

The chain joins TRBV20-1 to TRBJ2-3; D is unresolved. The CDR3 spans 15 residues. Germline V CDR1 and CDR2: DFQATT, SNEGSKA (reference sequence). Trimming cost V 2 bases and J 0 bases, with 12 bases left between them. CDR3 amino acids: CSARSPEGSTDTQYF. In nucleotides, the CDR3 is TGCAGTGCTAGATCTCCAGAAGGTAGCACAGATACGCAGTATTTT.

Only a few counts were recorded for this clonotype. The chain carries TRBV2 and TRBJ1-1; TRBD1 matches 8 bases. The J segment lost 4 bases and the V segment lost 8 bases, leaving 9 bases of the junction unmatched. The CDR3 consists of 14 residues. Germline CDR1 is SNHLY and CDR2 is FYNNEI. CDR3 DNA: TGTGCCAGCTGGACAGGGTTAAGGATCACTGAAGCTTTCTTT. This translates into CASWTGLRITEAFF.

This clonotype showed up just a few times. V and J are TRBV7-3 and TRBJ2-2; tentatively, D is TRBD1 or TRBD2 (5 bases each). V was trimmed by 5 bases and J by 7 bases, leaving 14 bases between them. The CDR3 runs to 14 residues. Germline lookup yields CDR1 SGHTA and CDR2 FQGTGA. The CDR3 protein is CASSDRSGGGELFF. DNA for the CDR3: TGTGCCAGCAGCGACCGATCTGGGGGCGGGGAGCTGTTTTTT. The complete variable domain, with remaining parts taken from reference TRBV7-3 and TRBJ2-2, reads GAGVSQTPSNKVTEKGKYVELRCDPISGHTALYWYRQSLGQGPEFLIYFQGTGAADDSGLPNDRFFAVRPEGSVSTLKIQRTERGDSAVYLCASSDRSGGGELFFGEGSRLTVL.

This chain uses TRBV7-2 with TRBJ2-1; 9 bases agree with TRBD2. This CDR3 is built from 20 residues. With V trimmed by 5 bases and J by 3 bases, 20 bases remained unmatched. Germline V gene sequence: CDR1 SGHTA, CDR2 FQGNSA. The CDR3 bases are TGTGCCAGCAGCACCGTCTTAGGGGCGGGGGGGTCCGTCGGCTACAATGAGCAGTTCTTC. Protein sequence: CASSTVLGAGGSVGYNEQFF.

This clonotype was detected a few times. The gene calls are TRBV10-3 and TRBJ2-2; weak D call: TRBD1 (5 bases). Germline loops: CDR1 ENHRY, CDR2 SYGVKD. The CDR3 is 12 amino acids. The V end was cut by 10 bases, the J end by 5 bases, with 11 bases between. This chain's CDR3 is CASQGRTGELFF. DNA for the CDR3: TGTGCCAGTCAGGGTAGGACCGGGGAGCTGTTTTTT.

The sample holds a few counts of this clonotype. The chain recombines TRBV4-2 with TRBJ2-7; D perhaps matches TRBD1 (8 bases). V was trimmed by 6 bases and J by 4 bases, leaving 13 bases between them. There are 13 residues in the CDR3. Germline CDR1 and CDR2: LGHNA and YNFKEQ. The CDR3 DNA sequence: TGTGCCAGCAGTACACAGGGGGGGTACGAGCAGTACTTC. Protein: CASSTQGGYEQYF.

The sample holds many counts of this clonotype. The CDR3 DNA sequence: TGCGCCAGCAGCATGGACCCGGGACAGGCCTCCGGGGAGCTGTTTTTT. Protein: CASSMDPGQASGELFF. The genes are TRBV5-1 and TRBJ2-2, with 8 positions matching TRBD1. The CDR3 totals 16 residues. V dropped 4 bases and J dropped 6; count of bases not matched to a gene: 11. Germline values: CDR1 SGHRS, CDR2 YFSETQ. Using reference TRBV5-1 and TRBJ2-2 for the parts outside the CDR3, the full variable domain is KAGVTQTPRYLIKTRGQQVTLSCSPISGHRSVSWYQQTPGQGLQFLFEYFSETQRNKGNFPGRFSGRQFSNSRSEMNVSTLELGDSALYLCASSMDPGQASGELFFGEGSRLTVL.